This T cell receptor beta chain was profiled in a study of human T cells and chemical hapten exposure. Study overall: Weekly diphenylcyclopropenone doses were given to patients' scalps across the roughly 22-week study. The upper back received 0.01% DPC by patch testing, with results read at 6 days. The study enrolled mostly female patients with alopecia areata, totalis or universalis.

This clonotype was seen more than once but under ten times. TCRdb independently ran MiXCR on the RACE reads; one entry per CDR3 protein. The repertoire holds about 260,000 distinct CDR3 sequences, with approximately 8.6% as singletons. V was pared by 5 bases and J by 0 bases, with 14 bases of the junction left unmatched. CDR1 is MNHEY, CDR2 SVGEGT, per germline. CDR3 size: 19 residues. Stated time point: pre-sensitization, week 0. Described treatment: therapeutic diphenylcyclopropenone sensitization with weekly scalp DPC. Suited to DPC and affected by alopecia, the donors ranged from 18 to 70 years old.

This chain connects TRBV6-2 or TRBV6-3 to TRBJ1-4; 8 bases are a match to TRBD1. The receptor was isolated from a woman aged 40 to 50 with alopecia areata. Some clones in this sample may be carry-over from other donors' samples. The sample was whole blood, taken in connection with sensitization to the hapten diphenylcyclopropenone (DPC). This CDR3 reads CASSPRTGQYPATNEKLFF. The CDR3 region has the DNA TGTGCCAGCAGTCCACGGACAGGGCAATACCCTGCAACTAATGAAAAACTGTTTTTT.